This T cell receptor (beta chain) stems from a study of blood T cells in healthy people across ages. Points from the study as a whole: From one million sequenced T cells, diversity estimates were lower bounds. When set beside aged donors, long-lived donors presented more naive CD4+ cells and higher diversity.

The second PCR ran about 6 to 11 cycles with a sample-barcoded 5' primer and J-beta primers. Each CDR3 protein is one row after TCRdb ran MiXCR on the 5' RACE reads. Of about 1.4 million distinct CDR3 sequences in the sample, approximately 60% were seen once. CDR1 is SGHTA and CDR2 is FQGNSA in the germline V gene. Trimming took 1 base from V and 11 from J; bases not matched to a gene: 13. The CDR3 covers 15 residues. Each sample yielded at least 7 million isolated PBMCs. There are a few counts of this clonotype. The antigen remains undetermined. The TCR originated in a man between 18 and 29 years old in good health. This chain uses TRBV7-2 with TRBJ2-5, with TRBD2 matching 7 bases. Specimen: blood. DNA of the CDR3: TGTGCCAGCAGCTTAGGGGGAGCGGGGTTCGATGAGCAGTACTTC. Translating it yields CASSLGGAGFDEQYF.